A single T cell receptor (beta chain) is shown here with its context. The record originates from a study of preoperative IRX-2 immunotherapy in early breast cancer. Trimming left V 5 bases short and J 3 bases short, with 17 bases between. The germline V gene encodes CDR1 LNHNV and CDR2 YYDKDF (reference sequence). The CDR3 extends over 15 amino acids. Treatment in this sample: preoperative locoregional IRX-2 cytokine immunotherapy. Preoperative locoregional IRX-2 cytokine immunotherapy was tested in the phase Ib source study. The table came from immunoSEQ multiplex PCR; TCRdb's copy has only in-frame clones and leaves some out. The repertoire holds some 32,000 clones, less than 90% seen once, with around 2.6% in the top ten.

This receptor was obtained from a human donor with breast cancer. The chain joins TRBV15 to TRBJ2-7, with D possibly called TRBD1 or TRBD2 (5 bases each). The sample here was lymph node tissue, taken from a patient treated with IRX-2 immunotherapy. The CDR3 bases are TGTGCCACCAGCTCGGGACGGGGCAACGACTACGAGCAGTACTTC. Protein sequence: CATSSGRGNDYEQYF.